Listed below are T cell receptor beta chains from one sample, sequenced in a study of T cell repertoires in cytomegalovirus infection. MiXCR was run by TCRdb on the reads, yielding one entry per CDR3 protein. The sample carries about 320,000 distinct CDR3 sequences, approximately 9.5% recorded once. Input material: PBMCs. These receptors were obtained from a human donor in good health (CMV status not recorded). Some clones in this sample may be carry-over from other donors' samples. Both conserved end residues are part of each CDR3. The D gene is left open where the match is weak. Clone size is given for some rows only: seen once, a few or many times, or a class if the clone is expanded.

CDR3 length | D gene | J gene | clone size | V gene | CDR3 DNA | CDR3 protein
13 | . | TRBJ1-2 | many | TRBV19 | TGTGCCAGTAGTATATCCAGGGACTATGGCTACACCTTC | CASSISRDYGYTF
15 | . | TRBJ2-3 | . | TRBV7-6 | TGTGCCAGCAGCGCCCGGGGGTACGCCACAGATACGCAGTATTTT | CASSARGYATDTQYF
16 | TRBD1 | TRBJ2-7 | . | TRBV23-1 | TGCGCCAGCAGTCAGGGCCGACAGGGGACCGCCTACGAGCAGTACTTC | CASSQGRQGTAYEQYF
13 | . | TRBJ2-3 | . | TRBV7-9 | TGTGCCAGCAGCCAAGGGAGTCCAGATACGCAGTATTTT | CASSQGSPDTQYF
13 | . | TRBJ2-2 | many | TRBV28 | TGTGCCAGCAGTTCCAGGAACACCGGGGAGCTGTTTTTT | CASSSRNTGELFF
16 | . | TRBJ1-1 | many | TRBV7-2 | TGTGCCAGCAGCTTAGGAGGCAGACGCATAAACACTGAAGCTTTCTTT | CASSLGGRRINTEAFF
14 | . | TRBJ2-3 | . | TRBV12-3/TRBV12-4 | TGTGCCAGCAGTCCCGGGCCGAGCACAGATACGCAGTATTTT | CASSPGPSTDTQYF
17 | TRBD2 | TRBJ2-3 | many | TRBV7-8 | TGTGCCAGCAGCCGAGGACTAGCGGGAGGGAGCACAGATACGCAGTATTTT | CASSRGLAGGSTDTQYF
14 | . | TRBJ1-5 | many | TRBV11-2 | TGTGCCAGCAGCCCCCGCGGCGGGAATCAGCCCCAGCATTTT | CASSPRGGNQPQHF
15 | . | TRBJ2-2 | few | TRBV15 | TGTGCCACCAGCCCTAGGAGGGGAACCACCGGGGAGCTGTTTTTT | CATSPRRGTTGELFF
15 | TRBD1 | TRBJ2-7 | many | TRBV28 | TGTGCCACCGATCGAACCGGGACAGGGGCACACGAGCAGTACTTC | CATDRTGTGAHEQYF
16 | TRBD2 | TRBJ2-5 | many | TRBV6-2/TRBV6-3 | TGTGCCAGCGGGAGCCGACTAGCGGGAGAATTTGAGACCCAGTACTTC | CASGSRLAGEFETQYF
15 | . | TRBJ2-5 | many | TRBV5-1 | TGCGCCAGCAGCTTGGCCGGGACGGAAAAAGAGACCCAGTACTTC | CASSLAGTEKETQYF
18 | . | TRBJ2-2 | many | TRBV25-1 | TGTGCCAGCAGTGAACTGGCACCGTTTAACCTGAACACCGGGGAGCTGTTTTTT | CASSELAPFNLNTGELFF
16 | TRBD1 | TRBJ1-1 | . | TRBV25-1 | TGTGCCAGCATTAACTTAGAGGACAGGGGGGGGACTGAAGCTTTCTTT | CASINLEDRGGTEAFF
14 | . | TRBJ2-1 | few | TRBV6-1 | TGTGCCAGCTCGACGGGAAGCTCCTACAATGAGCAGTTCTTC | CASSTGSSYNEQFF
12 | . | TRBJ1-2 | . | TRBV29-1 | TGCAGCGTTGAGGCTCGACAAGCCGGCTACACCTTC | CSVEARQAGYTF
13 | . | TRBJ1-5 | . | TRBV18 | TGTGCCAGCTCACCATACTCGGACGCACGCCAGCATTTT | CASSPYSDARQHF
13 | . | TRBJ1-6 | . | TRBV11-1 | TGTGCCAGCAGTTTCCATGGTGATTCACCCCTCCACTTT | CASSFHGDSPLHF
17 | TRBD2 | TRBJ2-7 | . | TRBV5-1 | TGCGCCAGCAGCTTGGTGGGTAGCGGGAGTAAATCCTACGAGCAGTACTTC | CASSLVGSGSKSYEQYF
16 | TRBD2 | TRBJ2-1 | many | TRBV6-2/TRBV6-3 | TGTGCCAGCAGTTACTCCCCTAGCGGTGCCTACAATGAGCAGTTCTTC | CASSYSPSGAYNEQFF
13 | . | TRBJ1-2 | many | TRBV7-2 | TGTGCCAGCAGCTTAGGGACAGACTATGGCTACACCTTC | CASSLGTDYGYTF
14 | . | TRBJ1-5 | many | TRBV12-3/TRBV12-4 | TGTGCCAGCACCGAAACTTGGGGCAATCAGCCCCAGCATTTT | CASTETWGNQPQHF
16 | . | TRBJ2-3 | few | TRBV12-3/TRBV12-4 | TGTGCCAGCAGTCTCGGGGACATCCTCAGCACAGATACGCAGTATTTT | CASSLGDILSTDTQYF
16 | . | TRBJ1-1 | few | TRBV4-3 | TGCGCCAGCAGCCAAACTATAGACCCGAGGGACACTGAAGCTTTCTTT | CASSQTIDPRDTEAFF
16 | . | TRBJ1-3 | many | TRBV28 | TGTGCCAGCAGTCTCAACGCCCTGGGGTCTGGAAACACCATATATTTT | CASSLNALGSGNTIYF
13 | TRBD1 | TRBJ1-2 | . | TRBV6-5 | TGTGCCAGCAAGGGACAGGGGAAGGGTGGCTACACCTTC | CASKGQGKGGYTF
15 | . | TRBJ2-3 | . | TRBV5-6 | TGTGCCAGCAGCTTGGCGGGGGTGAACACAGATACGCAGTATTTT | CASSLAGVNTDTQYF
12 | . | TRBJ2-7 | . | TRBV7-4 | TGTGCCAGCAGGGAGGGGGCCTACGAGCAGTACTTC | CASREGAYEQYF
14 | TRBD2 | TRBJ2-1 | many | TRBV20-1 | TGCAGTGCGGACCCCGGGAGGGCAAGGAATGAGCAGTTCTTC | CSADPGRARNEQFF
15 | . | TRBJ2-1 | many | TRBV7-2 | TGTGCCAGCAGCTCCTCCCGCGGAGTCAACAATGAGCAGTTCTTC | CASSSSRGVNNEQFF
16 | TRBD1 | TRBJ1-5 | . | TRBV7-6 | TGTGCCAGCAGCAGGATGGACAGGGCGAGCAATCAGCCCCAGCATTTT | CASSRMDRASNQPQHF
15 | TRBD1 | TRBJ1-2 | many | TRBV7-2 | TGTGCCAGCAGCTTAACCCGGGACAGGGGGGAAGGCTACACCTTC | CASSLTRDRGEGYTF
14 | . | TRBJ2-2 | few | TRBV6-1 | TGTGCCAGCAGCAAAGATCGGGCCGCCGGGGAGCTGTTTTTT | CASSKDRAAGELFF
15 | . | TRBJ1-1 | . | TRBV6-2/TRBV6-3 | TGTGCCAGCAGGTCGCAACGGTCTATGAACACTGAAGCTTTCTTT | CASRSQRSMNTEAFF
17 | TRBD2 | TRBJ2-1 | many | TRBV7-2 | TGTGCCAGCAGCTTCACCGGGACTAGCGGGAGCGCCAATGAGCAGTTCTTC | CASSFTGTSGSANEQFF
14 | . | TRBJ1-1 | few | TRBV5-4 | TGTGCCAGCAGCTTGATCGGGGGGAGCACTGAAGCTTTCTTT | CASSLIGGSTEAFF
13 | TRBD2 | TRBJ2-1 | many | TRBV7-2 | TGTGCCAGCAGCAAGACTAGCGGCAATGAGCAGTTCTTC | CASSKTSGNEQFF
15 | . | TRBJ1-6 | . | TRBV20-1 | TGCAGTGCTTCAGGACTCAGGGGTCATGGTTCACCCCTCCACTTT | CSASGLRGHGSPLHF
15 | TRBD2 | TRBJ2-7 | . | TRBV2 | TGTGCCAGCACGTCCCGGGACTATGCGTCCTACGAGCAGTACTTC | CASTSRDYASYEQYF
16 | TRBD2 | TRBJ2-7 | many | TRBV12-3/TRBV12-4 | TGTGCCAGCACCCTTGGACTAGCGGGAGTAATAGGCGAGCAGTACTTC | CASTLGLAGVIGEQYF
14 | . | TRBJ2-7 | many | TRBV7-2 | TGTGCCAGCAGCGCACAGGGTCTGGTCTACGAGCAGTACTTC | CASSAQGLVYEQYF
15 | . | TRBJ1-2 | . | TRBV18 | TGTGCCAGCTCACTGAAATCACAGACTATCTATGGCTACACCTTC | CASSLKSQTIYGYTF
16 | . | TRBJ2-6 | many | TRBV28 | TGTGCCAGCAGCTCACAGGATGCCTCTGGGGCCAACGTCCTGACTTTC | CASSSQDASGANVLTF
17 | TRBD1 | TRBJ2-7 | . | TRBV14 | TGTGCCAGCAGCCGTCTTGTAACAGGGGACGTCACCTACGAGCAGTACTTC | CASSRLVTGDVTYEQYF
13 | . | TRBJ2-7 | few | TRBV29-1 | TGCAGCGTTCGAGCCGGGACGGCATACGAGCAGTACTTC | CSVRAGTAYEQYF
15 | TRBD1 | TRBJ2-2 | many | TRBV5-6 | TGTGCCAGCAGCTTGGTGCAGGGGGATACCGGGGAGCTGTTTTTT | CASSLVQGDTGELFF
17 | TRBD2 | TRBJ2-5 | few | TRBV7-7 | TGTGCCAGCAGACGAATTCCGGGACTAGCAAGGAGAGAGACCCAGTACTTC | CASRRIPGLARRETQYF
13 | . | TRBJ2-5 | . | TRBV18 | TGTGCCAGCTCACCACCGGGGGTAGAGACCCAGTACTTC | CASSPPGVETQYF
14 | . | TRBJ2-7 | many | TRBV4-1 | TGCGCCAGCAGCCAAAGGGCAGGGACGTACGAGCAGTACTTC | CASSQRAGTYEQYF
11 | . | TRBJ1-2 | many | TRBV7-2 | TGTGCCAGCAGCCCCAACGGGGGCTACACCTTC | CASSPNGGYTF
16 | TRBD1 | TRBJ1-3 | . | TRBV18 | TGTGCCAGCTCACCCCGGACAGGGGGTAGAGAAAACACCATATATTTT | CASSPRTGGRENTIYF
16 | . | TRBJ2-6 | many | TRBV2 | TGTGCCAGCAGTGATTGGAGTGGTCGAGGGGCCAACGTCCTGACTTTC | CASSDWSGRGANVLTF
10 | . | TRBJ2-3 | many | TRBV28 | TGTGCCACCCGGCGAAATACGCAGTATTTT | CATRRNTQYF
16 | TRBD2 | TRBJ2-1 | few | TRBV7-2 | TGTGCCAGCAGCTCCCCGGGACTAGCGGGTGGGTATGAGCAGTTCTTC | CASSSPGLAGGYEQFF
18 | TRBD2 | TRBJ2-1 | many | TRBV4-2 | TGTGCCAGCAGCCAAGTACTAGCGGGGGTGAGCTCCTACAATGAGCAGTTCTTC | CASSQVLAGVSSYNEQFF
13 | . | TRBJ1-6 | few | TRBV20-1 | TGCAGTGCTCGACACTCGTATAATTCACCCCTCCACTTT | CSARHSYNSPLHF
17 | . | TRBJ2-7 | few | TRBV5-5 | TGTGCCAGCAGCTGGTGGTCGGCGGGGGCCAACTCCTACGAGCAGTACTTC | CASSWWSAGANSYEQYF
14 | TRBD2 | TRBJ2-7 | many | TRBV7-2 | TGTGCCAGCAGCTTTGGACTAGCGTGGTACGAGCAGTACTTC | CASSFGLAWYEQYF